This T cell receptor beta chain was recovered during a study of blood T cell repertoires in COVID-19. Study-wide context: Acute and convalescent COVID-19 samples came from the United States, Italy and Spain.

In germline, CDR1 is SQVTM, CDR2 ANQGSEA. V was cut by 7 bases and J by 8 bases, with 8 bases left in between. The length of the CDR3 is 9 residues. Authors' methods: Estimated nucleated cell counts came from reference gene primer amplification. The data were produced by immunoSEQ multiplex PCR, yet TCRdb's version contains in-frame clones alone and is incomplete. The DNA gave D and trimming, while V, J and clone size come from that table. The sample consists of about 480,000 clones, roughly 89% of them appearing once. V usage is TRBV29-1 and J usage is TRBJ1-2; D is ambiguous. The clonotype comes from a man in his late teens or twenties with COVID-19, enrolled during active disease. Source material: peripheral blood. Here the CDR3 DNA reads TGCAGCGCCCAACAGGGCTACACCTTC. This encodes CSAQQGYTF.